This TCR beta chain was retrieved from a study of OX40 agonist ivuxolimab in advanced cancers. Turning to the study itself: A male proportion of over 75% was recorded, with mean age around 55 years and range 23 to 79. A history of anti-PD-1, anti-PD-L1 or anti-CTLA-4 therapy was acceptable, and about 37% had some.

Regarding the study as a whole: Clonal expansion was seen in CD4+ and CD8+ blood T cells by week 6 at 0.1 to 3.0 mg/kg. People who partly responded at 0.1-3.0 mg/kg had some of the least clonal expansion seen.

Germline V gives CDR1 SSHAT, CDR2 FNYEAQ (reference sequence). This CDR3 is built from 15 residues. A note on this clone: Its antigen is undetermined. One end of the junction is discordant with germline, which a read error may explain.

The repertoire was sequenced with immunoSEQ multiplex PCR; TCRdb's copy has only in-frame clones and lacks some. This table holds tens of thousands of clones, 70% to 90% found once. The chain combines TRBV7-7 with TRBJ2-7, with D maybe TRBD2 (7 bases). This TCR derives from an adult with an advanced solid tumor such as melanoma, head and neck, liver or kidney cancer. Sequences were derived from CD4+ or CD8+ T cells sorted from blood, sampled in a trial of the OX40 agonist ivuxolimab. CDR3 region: CASSPRGGFSYEQYF. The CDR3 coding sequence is TGTGCTAGCAGCCCTAGGGGGGGCTTCTCCTACGAGCAGTACTTC.